What follows is one T cell receptor (beta chain) and its context. Its antigen is as yet unknown. The germline V gene encodes CDR1 ENHRY and CDR2 SYGVKD. V dropped 6 bases and J dropped 0 bases, with 11 bases sitting between them. The CDR3 totals 14 residues. This sample was included in a study of T cell responses to AZD1222 COVID-19 vaccine. Some clones are missing from TCRdb's copy, which holds only in-frame ones; the method was immunoSEQ multiplex PCR. This sample has 100,000 to 140,000 clones, with roughly 87% found just once. Study-wide results and limits: As reported, nearly half of all spike-specific TCRs target variant regions that are unmutated. Clonal diversity was possibly underestimated, and the donors were mostly white British, with more females. The span of vaccine-associated CD4 TCRs extended across spike, with dominance at 160-218 and 743-854.

The chain joins TRBV10-3 to TRBJ1-1; TRBD1 might be the D (5 bases). The sequence derives from an adult in good health. The sample here was peripheral blood, taken on day 0 of AZD1222 vaccination. CDR3 nucleotides: TGTGCCATCAGACAACAGGAAATGAACACTGAAGCTTTCTTT. Protein product: CAIRQQEMNTEAFF.